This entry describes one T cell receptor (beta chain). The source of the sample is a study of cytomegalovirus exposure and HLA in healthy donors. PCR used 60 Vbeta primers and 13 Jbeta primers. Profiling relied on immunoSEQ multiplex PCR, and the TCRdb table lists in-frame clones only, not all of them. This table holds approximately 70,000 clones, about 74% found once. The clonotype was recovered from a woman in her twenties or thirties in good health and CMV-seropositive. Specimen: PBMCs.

The CDR3 loop reads CASSPRTVNSYEQYF. The DNA of the CDR3 is TGTGCCAGCAGCCCCCGTACGGTGAACTCCTACGAGCAGTACTTC. The V call is TRBV7-2, the J call TRBJ2-7; D gene ambiguous. Germline CDR1 is SGHTA and CDR2 is FQGNSA. Trimming pared 5 bases from V and 0 bases from J, leaving 14 bases between. The CDR3 loop spans 15 amino acids.